This TCR beta chain originates from a study of cytomegalovirus exposure and HLA in healthy donors. General study results and limits: The study designated roughly 150 TCR beta chains cytomegalovirus-associated. CMV antigen specificity of a few CMV-associated chains was confirmed in vitro. The tendency of first-cohort TCR clusters to co-occur in the 100 to 150 validation repertoires emerged from a later analysis. Despite most TCR sequences being rare, some public TCRs occurred in many donors.

Produced via immunoSEQ multiplex PCR; TCRdb's table is partial and in-frame only. The repertoire holds 200,000 or so clones, more than 65% seen once, with roughly 13% in the top ten. The CDR3 totals 12 residues. Germline loops: CDR1 SGHTA, CDR2 FQGNSA. Trimming stripped 3 bases from V and 5 bases from J, with 7 bases between. The table lists this clone with a few counts. What it binds is unknown. The sample comprised PBMCs. V usage is TRBV7-2 and J usage is TRBJ2-5, with D perhaps TRBD2 (5 bases). This TCR came from a woman between 25 and 40 years old in good health and CMV-seropositive. The CDR3 sequence is CASSLRAETQYF. The DNA for the CDR3 is TGTGCCAGCAGCTTGAGGGCGGAGACCCAGTACTTC.